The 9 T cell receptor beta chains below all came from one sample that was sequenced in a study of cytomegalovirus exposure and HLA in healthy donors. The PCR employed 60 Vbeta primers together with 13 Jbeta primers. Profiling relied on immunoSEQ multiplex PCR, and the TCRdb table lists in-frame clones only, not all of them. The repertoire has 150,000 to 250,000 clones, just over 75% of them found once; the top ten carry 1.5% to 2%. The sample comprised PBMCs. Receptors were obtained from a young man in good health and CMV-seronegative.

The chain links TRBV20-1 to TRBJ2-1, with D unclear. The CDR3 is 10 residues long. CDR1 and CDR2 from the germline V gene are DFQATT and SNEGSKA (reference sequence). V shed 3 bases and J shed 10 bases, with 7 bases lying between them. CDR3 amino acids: CSASLREQFF. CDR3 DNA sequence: TGCAGTGCTAGCTTGCGGGAGCAGTTCTTC.

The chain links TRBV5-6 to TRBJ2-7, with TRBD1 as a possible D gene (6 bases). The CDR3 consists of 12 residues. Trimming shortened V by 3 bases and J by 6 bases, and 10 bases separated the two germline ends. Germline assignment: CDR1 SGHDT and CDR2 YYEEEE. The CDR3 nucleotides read TGTGCCAGCAGCTACAGGGTCGGCGAGCAGTACTTC. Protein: CASSYRVGEQYF.

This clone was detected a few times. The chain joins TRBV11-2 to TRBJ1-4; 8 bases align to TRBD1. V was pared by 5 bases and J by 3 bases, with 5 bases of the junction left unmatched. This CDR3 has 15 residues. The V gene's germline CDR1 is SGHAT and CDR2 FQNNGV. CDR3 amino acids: CASSLSRGPNEKLFF. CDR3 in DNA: TGTGCCAGCAGCCTAAGCAGGGGGCCTAATGAAAAACTGTTTTTT.

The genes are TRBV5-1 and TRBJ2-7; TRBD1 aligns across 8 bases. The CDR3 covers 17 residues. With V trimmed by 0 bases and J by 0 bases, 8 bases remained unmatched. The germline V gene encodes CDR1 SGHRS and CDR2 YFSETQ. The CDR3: CASSLAMGDRRSYEQYF. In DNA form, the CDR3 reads TGCGCCAGCAGCTTGGCAATGGGGGACAGGCGCTCCTACGAGCAGTACTTC.

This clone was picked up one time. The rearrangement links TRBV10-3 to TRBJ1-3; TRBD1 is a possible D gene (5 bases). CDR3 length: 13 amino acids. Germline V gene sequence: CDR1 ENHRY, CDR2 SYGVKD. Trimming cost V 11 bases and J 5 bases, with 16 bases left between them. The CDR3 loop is CALNDSPRNTIYF. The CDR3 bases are TGTGCCCTGAACGACAGTCCCAGAAACACCATATATTTT.

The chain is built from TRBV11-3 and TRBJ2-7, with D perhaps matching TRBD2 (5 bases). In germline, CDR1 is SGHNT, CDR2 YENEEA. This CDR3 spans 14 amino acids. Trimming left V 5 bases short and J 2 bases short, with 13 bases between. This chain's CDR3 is CASSAAQRPYEQYF. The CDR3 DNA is TGTGCCAGCAGCGCGGCCCAGCGGCCCTACGAGCAGTACTTC.

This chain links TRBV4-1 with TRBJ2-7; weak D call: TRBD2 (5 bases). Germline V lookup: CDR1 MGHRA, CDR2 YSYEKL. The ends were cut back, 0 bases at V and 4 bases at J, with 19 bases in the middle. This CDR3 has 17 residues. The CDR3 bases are TGCGCCAGCAGCCAAGATCCAAAGAGGCCCTCGGGGTACGAGCAGTACTTC. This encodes CASSQDPKRPSGYEQYF.

CDR3 nucleotides: TGCGCCAGCAGCTTAAGGTCAGGGGATCAAGGGGAGCTGTTTTTT. Its protein is CASSLRSGDQGELFF. This chain links TRBV5-1 with TRBJ2-2, with D perhaps TRBD1 (6 bases). The germline CDR1 and CDR2 sequences are SGHRS and YFSETQ. The length of the CDR3 is 15 residues. V dropped 2 bases and J dropped 8 bases, with 16 bases sitting between them.

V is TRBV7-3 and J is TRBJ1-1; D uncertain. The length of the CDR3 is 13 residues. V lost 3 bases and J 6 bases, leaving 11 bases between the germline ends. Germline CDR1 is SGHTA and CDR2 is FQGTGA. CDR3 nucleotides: TGTGCCAGCAGCTTTAAACCGCGCTCTGAAGCTTTCTTT. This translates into CASSFKPRSEAFF. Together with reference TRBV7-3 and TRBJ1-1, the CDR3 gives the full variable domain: GAGVSQTPSNKVTEKGKYVELRCDPISGHTALYWYRQSLGQGPEFLIYFQGTGAADDSGLPNDRFFAVRPEGSVSTLKIQRTERGDSAVYLCASSFKPRSEAFFGQGTRLTVV.